The 27 T cell receptor beta chains below come from one sample, sequenced in a study of T cells after yellow fever vaccination. TCRdb re-derived calls from the 5' RACE reads in MiXCR, one entry per CDR3 protein. The table records roughly 400,000 distinct CDR3 sequences, around 19% of them present only once. This material consisted of PBMCs, taken before the yellow fever booster vaccination. Every receptor here comes from a man younger than 35 who received the YFV17D yellow fever vaccine.

There are a few counts of this clonotype. V gene TRBV10-3 combines with J gene TRBJ2-5, with D perhaps assigned TRBD1 or TRBD2 (6 bases each). This CDR3 is built from 14 residues. CDR1 is ENHRY, CDR2 SYGVKD, per germline. Trimming removed 10 bases at V and 7 bases at J, with 22 bases between. The CDR3 loop is CATTSPQGAGTQYF. CDR3 nucleotide sequence: TGTGCCACGACTTCCCCACAGGGAGCGGGGACCCAGTACTTC.

About this clonotype itself: The junction does not match germline at one end; this may be a read error. Here the CDR3 DNA reads TGTGCCAGCAGCCAGCACGGGACGGCAATAGCGAACCCTGAAGCTTTCTTT. The encoded protein is CASSQHGTAIANPEAFF. V and J are TRBV4-2 and TRBJ1-1, with a possible D match to TRBD1 (5 bases). The CDR3 is 17 residues long. Germline CDR1 and CDR2: LGHNA and YNFKEQ.

The chain joins TRBV12-5 to TRBJ1-1; D not resolved. This CDR3 spans 13 amino acids. The V and J ends lost 6 bases and 1 base respectively, with 9 bases between them. Germline V lookup: CDR1 LGHNT, CDR2 FRNRAP. In DNA, the CDR3 is TGTGCTAGTGGCCTGGAACCGAACACTGAAGCTTTCTTT. Translated: CASGLEPNTEAFF.

This chain joins TRBV24-1 and TRBJ1-2; 8 bases match TRBD1. Germline V gene sequence: CDR1 KGHDR, CDR2 SFDVKD. The CDR3 totals 16 residues. After removal of 5 bases from V and 11 bases from J, the junction contained 18 bases not matched to a gene. CDR3 nucleotide sequence: TGTGCCACCAGTGGAAGATCCGGGACAGGACCTTTGCTGTACACCTTC. Translating gives CATSGRSGTGPLLYTF.

V gene TRBV28 combines with J gene TRBJ2-5; D is unclear. The CDR3 runs to 15 residues. Looked up from germline, CDR1 is MDHEN and CDR2 is SYDVKM. Trimming cost V 1 base and J 5 bases, with 14 bases left between them. CDR3 in DNA: TGTGCCAGCAGTTTATCGGCCGCCCTGGCGGAGACCCAGTACTTC. Translation gives CASSLSAALAETQYF.

This clonotype was recorded a few times. The chain joins TRBV6-2 or TRBV6-3 to TRBJ2-1; TRBD2 might be the D (6 bases). The length of the CDR3 is 13 residues. Trimming removed 8 bases at V and 4 bases at J, with 12 bases between. Germline CDR1 reads MNHEY; CDR2 reads SVGEGT. Here the CDR3 DNA reads TGTGCCAGCGTGCGGGGCAGTTACAATGAGCAGTTCTTC. Its translation: CASVRGSYNEQFF.

V and J are TRBV19 and TRBJ2-2; 7 positions match TRBD1. V gave up 4 bases and J gave up 6 bases; unmatched junction bases: 5. Germline-derived CDR1 and CDR2 are LNHDA and SQIVND (reference sequence). This CDR3 has 14 residues. CDR3 DNA sequence: TGTGCCAGTAGTACCCACGGGACAGCCGGGGAGCTGTTTTTT. Protein sequence: CASSTHGTAGELFF.

The chain combines TRBV6-1 with TRBJ2-5; either TRBD1 or TRBD2 may supply D (5 bases each). Trimming took off 4 bases at V and 5 bases at J, with 11 bases between the two ends. The CDR3 contains 13 residues. The V gene's germline CDR1 is MNHNS and CDR2 SASEGT. As DNA, the CDR3 is TGTGCCAGCAGTGTGGGGGTATGGGAGACCCAGTACTTC. As protein: CASSVGVWETQYF.

This chain links TRBV7-2 with TRBJ1-4, with 7 bases matching TRBD1. Trimming took 7 bases from V and 8 from J; bases not matched to a gene: 13. The CDR3 covers 15 residues. Germline-derived CDR1 and CDR2 are SGHTA and FQGNSA. The CDR3 here is CASNPGGQRLEKLFF. The CDR3 coding sequence is TGTGCCAGCAACCCAGGGGGACAGAGACTAGAAAAACTGTTTTTT.

V usage is TRBV7-6 and J usage is TRBJ2-7; TRBD2 agrees at 8 bases. Germline V lookup: CDR1 SGHVS, CDR2 FNYEAQ. The length of the CDR3 is 14 residues. With V trimmed by 5 bases and J by 4 bases, 7 bases remained unmatched. CDR3 sequence (DNA): TGTGCCAGCAGCGCCGGGGGGGGCTTTTACGAGCAGTACTTC. Its protein product is CASSAGGGFYEQYF.

The V and J genes are TRBV25-1 and TRBJ1-3, with D uncertain. V gave up 1 base and J gave up 0 bases, with 7 bases separating them. The CDR3 is 15 amino acids. Germline lookup yields CDR1 MGHDK and CDR2 SYGVNS. DNA of the CDR3: TGTGCCAGCAGTGAATTCGAGGGCTCTGGAAACACCATATATTTT. Protein sequence: CASSEFEGSGNTIYF.

This clonotype was counted a few times. The genes are TRBV20-1 and TRBJ1-3; maybe TRBD1 (5 bases). The ends were cut back, 0 bases at V and 4 bases at J, with 7 bases in the middle. The CDR3 covers 13 residues. Germline V gives CDR1 DFQATT, CDR2 SNEGSKA (reference sequence). In DNA form, the CDR3 reads TGCAGTGCTAGAGAGCACAGGGGAAACACCATATATTTT. It codes for CSAREHRGNTIYF.

The rearrangement links TRBV12-3 or TRBV12-4 to TRBJ2-3; 13 bases map to TRBD2. Germline trimming cut 6 bases from V and 6 bases from J; bases unmatched to any gene: 9. CDR3 length: 16 amino acids. The CDR3 coding sequence is TGTGCCAGCAGACGTACTAGCGGGGGGGCCGGTGATACGCAGTATTTT. Amino acids: CASRRTSGGAGDTQYF.

With respect to this clonotype: Since a much larger clone is just one base distant, this may be a read error. This sequence joins TRBV25-1 and TRBJ2-4, with D perhaps matching TRBD2 (5 bases). The DNA end lines up better with TRBJ2-1; the J call may be wrong. This CDR3 has 11 residues. Germline V CDR1 and CDR2: MGHDK, SYGVNS. The CDR3 coding sequence is TGTGCCAGCAGTGACGGGGAATTTCAGTTCTTC. Protein product: CASSDGEFQFF.

In this sample, this clonotype turned up a few times. The chain carries TRBV7-3 and TRBJ2-1, with TRBD2 identical over 12 bases. Germline assignment: CDR1 SGHTA and CDR2 FQGTGA. This CDR3 has 14 amino acids. The V and J ends lost 1 base and 9 bases, in that order; junction bases with no gene match: 1. CDR3: CASSLRLAGAEQFF. The CDR3 DNA is TGTGCCAGCAGCTTAAGACTAGCGGGGGCTGAGCAGTTCTTC.

The genes are TRBV7-2 and TRBJ2-7; TRBD2 is a possible D gene (6 bases). This CDR3 has 15 amino acids. Trimming removed 6 bases from V and 6 bases from J, with 21 bases in between. CDR1 and CDR2 from the germline V gene are SGHTA and FQGNSA. The CDR3 coding sequence is TGTGCCAGCAGAGGGAGAGGGGACTCCCATCGCGAGCAGTACTTC. Translation: CASRGRGDSHREQYF. Using reference TRBV7-2 and TRBJ2-7 for the parts outside the CDR3, the full variable domain is GAGVSQSPSNKVTEKGKDVELRCDPISGHTALYWYRQSLGQGLEFLIYFQGNSAPDKSGLPSDRFSAERTGGSVSTLTIQRTQQEDSAVYLCASRGRGDSHREQYFGPGTRLTVT.

The rearrangement joins TRBV6-5 to TRBJ2-2; 10 bases agree with TRBD1. The V segment lost 5 bases and the J segment 6 bases; nucleotides outside the gene matches: 6. This CDR3 spans 15 amino acids. Germline CDR1 is MNHEY and CDR2 is SVGAGI. CDR3 in DNA: TGTGCCAGCAGTAAGAGGACAGGGGGTTCCGGGGAGCTGTTTTTT. It is translated as CASSKRTGGSGELFF.

V and J are TRBV15 and TRBJ2-7, with TRBD1 identical over 12 bases. Germline CDR1 reads LNHNV; CDR2 reads YYDKDF (reference sequence). The ends lost 10 bases at V and 6 bases at J; junction bases unmatched: 10. The CDR3 loop spans 14 amino acids. In DNA form, the CDR3 reads TGTGCCAGCAGGCCCGGGACAGGGGGCGTCGAGCAGTACGTC. Amino acid sequence: CASRPGTGGVEQYV.

This clonotype occurred a few times. The J gene is TRBJ2-3, the V gene TRBV2; D call uncertain. The CDR3 spans 11 residues. In germline, CDR1 is SNHLY, CDR2 FYNNEI. Deletions cut 7 bases from V and 4 bases from J, with 6 bases between. CDR3 nucleotide sequence: TGTGCCAGCATTCTCGCAGATACGCAGTATTTT. It codes for CASILADTQYF.

This clonotype was seen more than once but under ten times. The chain joins TRBV7-2 to TRBJ1-2; TRBD1 matches 9 bases. The CDR3 runs to 15 residues. Germline loops: CDR1 SGHTA, CDR2 FQGNSA. J gave up 8 bases and V 5 bases, and 12 bases lay outside the gene matches. This chain's CDR3 is CASSSRDRVVFGYTF. DNA for the CDR3: TGTGCCAGCAGCAGCCGGGACAGGGTGGTCTTCGGCTACACCTTC.

This clonotype has a count of ten or more. The chain uses TRBV6-2 or TRBV6-3 and TRBJ1-4; D remains unclear. Germline CDR1 reads MNHEY; CDR2 reads SVGEGT. CDR3 size: 13 residues. V was clipped by 6 bases and J by 6 bases, with 11 bases between them. As DNA, the CDR3 is TGTGCCAGCAGGCCTGACGGAGATGAAAAACTGTTTTTT. It encodes CASRPDGDEKLFF.

The sample holds a few counts of this clonotype. The rearrangement links TRBV4-1 to TRBJ2-7; D ambiguous. Trimming took 5 bases from V and 7 from J, leaving 15 bases between them. The CDR3 spans 13 residues. From germline, CDR1 is MGHRA and CDR2 YSYEKL. CDR3 sequence (DNA): TGCGCCAGCAGCGCAACGGCCGCGAGGGAGCAGTACGTC. Amino acid sequence: CASSATAAREQYV.

CDR3 residues: CASSTDRESPLHF. The CDR3 bases are TGTGCCAGCAGTACCGACAGGGAATCACCCCTCCACTTT. V usage is TRBV6-2 or TRBV6-3 and J usage is TRBJ1-6, with 7 bases aligning to TRBD1. The ends lost 5 bases at V and 10 bases at J; junction bases unmatched: 5. This CDR3 has 13 residues. Germline V gene data show CDR1 as MNHEY and CDR2 as SVGEGT.

The chain carries TRBV19 and TRBJ1-1; 8 bases map to TRBD1. The CDR3 runs to 13 residues. Germline assignment: CDR1 LNHDA and CDR2 SQIVND (reference sequence). Trimming cost V 2 bases and J 11 bases; bases outside gene matches: 7. The CDR3 region is CASSISGTGGAFF. CDR3 sequence (DNA): TGTGCCAGTAGTATATCCGGGACAGGAGGCGCTTTCTTT.

The table lists this clonotype with a few counts. The genes are TRBV5-6 and TRBJ1-4; D possibly corresponds to TRBD1 (6 bases). The CDR3 is 14 residues long. Germline values: CDR1 SGHDT, CDR2 YYEEEE. V shed 3 bases and J shed 8 bases, with 14 bases lying between them. The CDR3 bases are TGTGCCAGCAGCTCAGGGGTTCCGGGGGAAAAACTGTTTTTT. Its protein product is CASSSGVPGEKLFF.

The table lists this clonotype with a few counts. The genes are TRBV27 and TRBJ2-3; 7 bases map to TRBD1. The CDR3 totals 14 residues. CDR1 MNHEY and CDR2 SMNVEV come from the germline V gene (reference sequence). V trimming: 5 bases; J trimming: 5 bases; junction bases outside the gene matches: 7. CDR3 amino acids: CASSDRGRGDTQYF. The CDR3 DNA is TGTGCCAGCAGTGATAGGGGGCGCGGAGATACGCAGTATTTT.

The J gene is TRBJ1-1, the V gene TRBV3-1; D is ambiguous. This CDR3 is built from 14 residues. CDR1 and CDR2 from the germline V gene are LGHDT and YNNKEL (reference sequence). Trimming removed 4 bases at V and 2 bases at J, with 11 bases between. The chain's CDR3 is CASSPSEANTEAFF. In DNA, the CDR3 is TGTGCCAGCAGCCCGAGTGAGGCTAACACTGAAGCTTTCTTT.